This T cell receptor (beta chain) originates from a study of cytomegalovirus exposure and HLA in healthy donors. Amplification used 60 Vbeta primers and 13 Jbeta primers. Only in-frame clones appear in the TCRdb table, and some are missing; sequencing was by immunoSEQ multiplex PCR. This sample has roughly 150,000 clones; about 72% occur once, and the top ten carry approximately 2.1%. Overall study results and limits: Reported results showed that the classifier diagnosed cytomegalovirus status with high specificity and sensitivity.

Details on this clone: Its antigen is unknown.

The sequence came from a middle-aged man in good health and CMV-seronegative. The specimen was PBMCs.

Here the CDR3 DNA reads TGCGCCAGCAGCCCTGAGCTGCGGCTACCGTACGAGCAGTACTTC. Protein: CASSPELRLPYEQYF. V is TRBV5-1 and J is TRBJ2-7, with D unresolved. Germline V gene sequence: CDR1 SGHRS, CDR2 YFSETQ. V was clipped by 4 bases and J by 4 bases, with 18 bases between them. The CDR3 length is 15 residues.